Below are 32 T cell receptor beta chains sequenced from a single sample in a study of radiation and T cells in renal cell carcinoma. Data came from immunoSEQ multiplex PCR; TCRdb stores just in-frame clones and leaves some out. Among approximately 110,000 clones, approximately 80% were seen once, and the ten largest hold about 3%. Specified time point: baseline pretreatment blood. Treatment noted: 15 Gy SBRT to primary tumor, nephrectomy 4 weeks later. Sequenced here: blood, sampled from a patient whose treatment included radiotherapy and nephrectomy. Receptors were obtained from a woman aged 60 to 75 with renal cell carcinoma.

V usage is TRBV6-6 and J usage is TRBJ1-1; D remains unclear. CDR1 and CDR2 (germline): MNHNY, SVGAGI (reference sequence). The CDR3 is 11 residues long. Trimming pared 5 bases from V and 4 bases from J, leaving 5 bases between. The CDR3 region has the DNA TGTGCCAGCAGTCGGGGCACTGAAGCTTTCTTT. It translates to CASSRGTEAFF.

The chain uses TRBV19 and TRBJ2-1, with 8 bases lining up with TRBD1. V was pared by 5 bases and J by 4 bases, with 7 bases of the junction left unmatched. The CDR3 sequence is 15 residues long. Germline V gene sequence: CDR1 LNHDA, CDR2 SQIVND (reference sequence). CDR3 amino acids: CASSLQGQDYNEQFF. The CDR3 coding sequence is TGTGCCAGTAGTCTCCAGGGACAGGATTACAATGAGCAGTTCTTC.

This clone was detected only a few times. The CDR3 sequence: CASSSQLTDTQYF. The CDR3 nucleotides read TGTGCCAGCAGTTCGCAACTCACAGATACGCAGTATTTT. This chain links TRBV27 with TRBJ2-3; D ambiguous. Germline CDR1 reads MNHEY; CDR2 reads SMNVEV (reference sequence). The V end was cut by 4 bases, the J end by 2 bases, with 7 bases between. This CDR3 has 13 residues.

V and J are TRBV9 and TRBJ1-1; no clear D. Trimming stripped 4 bases from V and 4 bases from J, with 17 bases between. CDR1 is SGDLS and CDR2 is YYNGEE in the germline V gene. CDR3 length equals 15 residues. The CDR3: CASSSNPSGGTEAFF. Written as DNA, the CDR3 is TGTGCCAGCAGCTCGAACCCCTCAGGAGGCACTGAAGCTTTCTTT.

V is TRBV19 and J is TRBJ2-5; D might be TRBD1 (5 bases). The CDR3 contains 14 residues. CDR1 is LNHDA and CDR2 is SQIVND in the germline V gene (reference sequence). The ends were cut back, 1 base at V and 1 base at J, with 7 bases in the middle. The CDR3 sequence is CASSIGGSQETQYF. CDR3 DNA: TGTGCCAGTAGTATAGGGGGCAGCCAAGAGACCCAGTACTTC.

This clone was detected once. The rearrangement joins TRBV27 to TRBJ2-2; D remains unclear. The CDR3 is made up of 12 amino acids. V gave up 3 bases and J gave up 4 bases, with 3 bases separating them. Germline-derived CDR1 and CDR2 are MNHEY and SMNVEV (reference sequence). The CDR3 here is CASSFGTGELFF. The CDR3 DNA reads TGTGCCAGCAGTTTCGGCACCGGGGAGCTGTTTTTT.

The V gene is TRBV27, the J gene TRBJ1-5, with D uncertain. The CDR3 loop spans 14 amino acids. Trimming took off 3 bases at V and 7 bases at J, with 13 bases between the two ends. Per the germline V gene, CDR1 is MNHEY and CDR2 is SMNVEV (reference sequence). In nucleotides, the CDR3 is TGTGCCAGCAGTTTTATAGGGCCATACCAGCCCCAGCATTTT. The encoded protein is CASSFIGPYQPQHF.

The CDR3 DNA reads TGCGCCAGCAGCCAAGATCTAAGAACCTACAATGAGCAGTTCTTC. This codes for CASSQDLRTYNEQFF. The genes are TRBV4-1 and TRBJ2-1; D gene uncertain. The V end lost 0 bases, the J end lost 2 bases, and 8 bases lay between the germline ends. CDR1 MGHRA and CDR2 YSYEKL come from the germline V gene. This CDR3 is built from 15 residues.

CDR3 residues: CASSPSGTSTDTQYF. CDR3 DNA: TGTGCCAGCAGCCCCAGCGGGACTAGCACAGATACGCAGTATTTT. The genes are TRBV28 and TRBJ2-3, with 7 bases identical to TRBD2. The CDR3 length is 15 residues. Germline V gene data show CDR1 as MDHEN and CDR2 as SYDVKM. The J segment lost 0 bases and the V segment lost 6 bases, leaving 6 bases of the junction unmatched. Complete variable domain (other parts from reference TRBV28 and TRBJ2-3): DVKVTQSSRYLVKRTGEKVFLECVQDMDHENMFWYRQDPGLGLRLIYFSYDVKMKEKGDIPEGYSVSREKKERFSLILESASTNQTSMYLCASSPSGTSTDTQYFGPGTRLTVL.

The chain joins TRBV7-2 to TRBJ2-2; 8 positions match TRBD1. Germline CDR1 is SGHTA and CDR2 is FQGNSA. J lost 3 bases, V lost 6 bases, and 15 bases had no gene match. This CDR3 region has 18 residues. The CDR3 loop is CASSLTRRGLLYTGELFF. The CDR3, as DNA: TGTGCCAGCAGTTTAACTCGCAGGGGGCTGCTTTACACCGGGGAGCTGTTTTTT.

This clone was found a few times. The chain carries TRBV10-3 and TRBJ1-1; perhaps TRBD1 as D (6 bases). CDR3 size: 15 residues. Trimming stripped 2 bases from V and 0 bases from J, with 10 bases between. Per the germline V gene, CDR1 is ENHRY and CDR2 is SYGVKD. The CDR3 DNA sequence: TGTGCCATCAGTGAGATGGGGGGCATGAACACTGAAGCTTTCTTT. This codes for CAISEMGGMNTEAFF.

The chain couples TRBV5-4 to TRBJ2-7; TRBD1 matches 7 bases. The ends lost 5 bases at V and 0 bases at J; junction bases unmatched: 2. CDR3 length equals 13 residues. The germline V gene has CDR1 SGHNT and CDR2 YYREEE (reference sequence). The CDR3 coding sequence is TGTGCCAGCAGGGGGGACAGCTCCTACGAGCAGTACTTC. Its translation: CASRGDSSYEQYF.

The chain combines TRBV4-1 with TRBJ2-5; the D is unclear. This CDR3 has 13 residues. Trimming shortened V by 1 base and J by 5 bases, and 8 bases separated the two germline ends. From germline, CDR1 is MGHRA and CDR2 YSYEKL. This chain's CDR3 is CASSQAGMETQYF. The CDR3 region has the DNA TGCGCCAGCAGCCAAGCCGGTATGGAGACCCAGTACTTC.

This chain connects TRBV6-6 to TRBJ2-7, with 8 bases aligning to TRBD1. The CDR3 sequence is 14 residues long. The germline CDR1 and CDR2 sequences are MNHNY and SVGAGI (reference sequence). Losses at the gene ends were 10 bases for V and 0 bases for J; bases not matched to a gene: 8. The CDR3 reads CAIGGDRTSYEQYF. In nucleotides, the CDR3 is TGTGCCATTGGTGGGGACAGGACCTCCTACGAGCAGTACTTC.

This clone was picked up a small number of times. This sequence joins TRBV18 and TRBJ1-5, with D unclear. The germline V gene has CDR1 KGHSH and CDR2 LQKENI. CDR3 length: 16 residues. Trimming left V 3 bases short and J 6 bases short, with 18 bases between. The CDR3 DNA is TGTGCCAGCTCACCCGTTGACCCTTCCCGAGGTCAGCCCCAGCATTTT. Translated: CASSPVDPSRGQPQHF.

CDR3 nucleotide sequence: TGTGCCAGCAGGAACGGAGAAGGCAATCCTGAAGCTTTCTTT. This sequence encodes CASRNGEGNPEAFF. The rearrangement joins TRBV6-6 to TRBJ1-1; D unclear. V was trimmed by 6 bases and J by 6 bases, leaving 17 bases between them. Germline CDR1 is MNHNY and CDR2 is SVGAGI (reference sequence). The CDR3 contains 14 residues.

The chain recombines TRBV6-5 with TRBJ2-3; D may be TRBD2 (5 bases). CDR1 and CDR2 (germline): MNHEY, SVGAGI. Trimming removed 5 bases from V and 0 bases from J, with 6 bases in between. There are 13 residues in the CDR3. The CDR3 coding sequence is TGTGCCAGCAGTAGCGGTAGCACAGATACGCAGTATTTT. Translated: CASSSGSTDTQYF.

This chain joins TRBV6-1 and TRBJ1-1; D is perhaps TRBD1 (5 bases). The CDR3 has 14 amino acids. Germline V CDR1 and CDR2: MNHNS, SASEGT. The V gene lost 7 bases and the J gene lost 4 bases, with 16 bases spanning the gap. CDR3 bases: TGTGCCAGCATGGCCGGGGCTCAGAGCACTGAAGCTTTCTTT. As protein: CASMAGAQSTEAFF.

The gene calls are TRBV9 and TRBJ1-1; tentative D call: TRBD1 (5 bases). V was clipped by 4 bases and J by 0 bases, with 10 bases between them. This CDR3 spans 14 amino acids. CDR1 is SGDLS, CDR2 YYNGEE, per germline. CDR3 sequence (DNA): TGTGCCAGCAGCCCCCCCAGGGTGAACACTGAAGCTTTCTTT. This gives the protein CASSPPRVNTEAFF.

This chain uses TRBV4-1 with TRBJ2-7; D gene uncertain. The CDR3 has 13 residues. Trimming shortened V by 1 base and J by 4 bases, and 8 bases separated the two germline ends. Germline CDR1 is MGHRA and CDR2 is YSYEKL. For the CDR3, the DNA is TGCGCCAGCAGCCAAGGTCTTTTTTACGAGCAGTACTTC. Translated, it gives CASSQGLFYEQYF.

The chain has TRBV2 and TRBJ1-5; tentatively, D is TRBD1 (5 bases). This CDR3 spans 14 amino acids. Trimming took off 6 bases at V and 2 bases at J, with 11 bases between the two ends. Germline-derived CDR1 and CDR2 are SNHLY and FYNNEI. The CDR3 DNA sequence: TGTGCCAGCAGAGCAGGGATCGGCAATCAGCCCCAGCATTTT. Translated: CASRAGIGNQPQHF. The entire variable domain, with the rest obtained from reference TRBV2 and TRBJ1-5, is as follows: EPEVTQTPSHQVTQMGQEVILRCVPISNHLYFYWYRQILGQKVEFLVSFYNNEISEKSEIFDDQFSVERPDGSNFTLKIRSTKLEDSAMYFCASRAGIGNQPQHFGDGTRLSIL.

The J gene is TRBJ2-1, the V gene TRBV6-1, with D tentatively TRBD1 or TRBD2 (7 bases each). The V and J ends lost 8 bases and 5 bases respectively, with 19 bases between them. This CDR3 is 15 amino acids long. The germline V gene has CDR1 MNHNS and CDR2 SASEGT. This CDR3 is CASPGGDVFDNEQFF. The DNA of the CDR3 is TGTGCCAGCCCAGGGGGGGACGTCTTCGACAATGAGCAGTTCTTC.

V is TRBV20-1 and J is TRBJ1-1; D remains ambiguous. The V gene lost 4 bases and the J gene lost 7 bases, with 10 bases spanning the gap. The CDR3 covers 11 residues. The germline V gene has CDR1 DFQATT and CDR2 SNEGSKA (reference sequence). This CDR3 is CSATYSHEAFF. CDR3 nucleotides: TGCAGTGCTACATATAGTCATGAAGCTTTCTTT.

This clone was seen only a few times. V and J are TRBV27 and TRBJ2-7, with D possibly TRBD2 on 5 matching bases. This CDR3 is built from 14 residues. Trimming took 6 bases from V and 2 from J, leaving 14 bases between them. Germline CDR1 is MNHEY and CDR2 is SMNVEV (reference sequence). CDR3 sequence reads: CASSPGLETYEQYF. The CDR3 DNA is TGTGCCAGCAGCCCTGGACTGGAGACCTACGAGCAGTACTTC.

The chain employs TRBV11-3 and TRBJ2-7; 8 bases are shared with TRBD1. V lost 2 bases to trimming and J lost 5 bases; unmatched junction nucleotides: 8. The CDR3 is made up of 15 amino acids. In germline, CDR1 is SGHNT, CDR2 YENEEA. In nucleotides, the CDR3 is TGTGCCAGCAGCTTAAATGGACAGGGTCTCCACGAGCAGTACTTC. Amino acid sequence: CASSLNGQGLHEQYF.

This clone was recorded only once. The chain combines TRBV6-5 with TRBJ1-5; 8 nucleotides agree with TRBD1. With 6 bases clipped from V and 2 bases from J, the junction kept 6 bases outside the gene matches. Germline-derived CDR1 and CDR2 are MNHEY and SVGAGI. CDR3 length equals 15 residues. CDR3 sequence (DNA): TGTGCCAGCAGGATCAGGGGGCTGGGCAATCAGCCCCAGCATTTT. This encodes CASRIRGLGNQPQHF.

V usage is TRBV6-1 and J usage is TRBJ1-4; weak D call: TRBD1 (6 bases). The ends were cut back, 6 bases at V and 6 bases at J, with 14 bases in the middle. Germline V gives CDR1 MNHNS, CDR2 SASEGT. The CDR3 consists of 14 residues. The CDR3 spells CASSTTEGDEKLFF. The CDR3 nucleotides read TGTGCCAGCAGCACGACGGAGGGGGATGAAAAACTGTTTTTT.

This clone was picked up one time. J is TRBJ2-7 and V is TRBV28; D remains ambiguous. The CDR3 covers 12 residues. Trimming left V 1 base short and J 6 bases short, with 7 bases between. CDR1 is MDHEN and CDR2 is SYDVKM in the germline V gene. The DNA of the CDR3 is TGTGCCAGCAGTTTATTAGATCTCGAGCAGTACTTC. Its translation: CASSLLDLEQYF. The whole variable domain, remainder taken from reference TRBV28 and TRBJ2-7, is DVKVTQSSRYLVKRTGEKVFLECVQDMDHENMFWYRQDPGLGLRLIYFSYDVKMKEKGDIPEGYSVSREKKERFSLILESASTNQTSMYLCASSLLDLEQYFGPGTRLTVT.

The chain joins TRBV12-5 to TRBJ2-1, with 12 bases lining up with TRBD1. Per germline, CDR1 LGHNT and CDR2 FRNRAP. Unmatched junction bases numbered 9, after V lost 7 bases and J lost 5 bases. The CDR3 extends over 16 amino acids. The CDR3, as DNA: TGTGCTAGTGCCCTCGCCGGGACAGGGGGCCACAATGAGCAGTTCTTC. Translation: CASALAGTGGHNEQFF. The whole variable domain, remainder taken from reference TRBV12-5 and TRBJ2-1, is DARVTQTPRHKVTEMGQEVTMRCQPILGHNTVFWYRQTMMQGLELLAYFRNRAPLDDSGMPKDRFSAEMPDATLATLKIQPSEPRDSAVYFCASALAGTGGHNEQFFGPGTRLTVL.

V gene TRBV30 combines with J gene TRBJ1-4; tentatively, D is TRBD1 (6 bases). V was trimmed by 4 bases and J by 6 bases, leaving 15 bases between them. The germline CDR1 and CDR2 sequences are GTSNPN and SVGIG (reference sequence). CDR3 length: 14 amino acids. CDR3 DNA sequence: TGTGCCTGGACCCAAGGGGGGTTTGATGAAAAACTGTTTTTT. It specifies CAWTQGGFDEKLFF.

V gene TRBV11-2 combines with J gene TRBJ2-7; D is possibly TRBD2 (5 bases). Germline V gene data show CDR1 as SGHAT and CDR2 as FQNNGV. CDR3 length: 12 residues. The V and J ends lost 5 bases and 7 bases respectively, with 12 bases between them. This CDR3 is CASSPEGLEQYF. In DNA form, the CDR3 reads TGTGCCAGCAGCCCTGAGGGCCTTGAGCAGTACTTC.

The chain employs TRBV7-9 and TRBJ2-5; TRBD1 aligns across 10 bases. The V segment lost 8 bases and the J segment 5 bases; nucleotides outside the gene matches: 8. CDR3 length: 14 residues. Germline CDR1 SEHNR, CDR2 FQNEAQ (reference sequence). CDR3 loop: CASARQGAWETQYF. CDR3 DNA sequence: TGTGCCAGCGCCAGACAGGGGGCTTGGGAGACCCAGTACTTC.